This T cell receptor (beta chain) appears in the sequencing data of a study of PD-1 blockade in mismatch repair-deficient tumors. Study-level information: Patients had approximately 11 mismatch repair-deficient cancer types and were previously treated and progressing.

Measured with immunoSEQ multiplex PCR; TCRdb has only the in-frame clones, and not every one. The table includes around 100,000 clones, under 90% detected once. The V end lost 0 bases, the J end lost 5 bases, and 16 bases lay between the germline ends. The CDR3 consists of 16 residues. Germline V gene lookup returns CDR1 SGHRS and CDR2 YFSETQ. The TCR-sequenced patients were a few responders to pembrolizumab. This receptor was identified in an adult with mismatch repair-deficient cancer. This chain links TRBV5-1 with TRBJ2-3; D is tentatively TRBD1 or TRBD2 (5 bases each). The sample in question was peripheral blood, obtained approximately 35 weeks after starting pembrolizumab. DNA of the CDR3: TGCGCCAGCAGCTTGGCCGTCTCAGAGGGGTTAGATACGCAGTATTTT. It specifies CASSLAVSEGLDTQYF.